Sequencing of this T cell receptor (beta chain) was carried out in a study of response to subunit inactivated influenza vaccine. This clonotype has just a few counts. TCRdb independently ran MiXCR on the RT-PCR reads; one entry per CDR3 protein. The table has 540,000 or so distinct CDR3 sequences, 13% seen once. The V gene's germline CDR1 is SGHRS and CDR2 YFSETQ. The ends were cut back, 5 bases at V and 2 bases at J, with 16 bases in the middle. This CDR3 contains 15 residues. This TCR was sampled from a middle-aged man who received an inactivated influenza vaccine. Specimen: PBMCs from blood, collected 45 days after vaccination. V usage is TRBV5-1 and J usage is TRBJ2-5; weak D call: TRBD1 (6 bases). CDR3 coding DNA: TGCGCCAGCAGTCGATCAGGGGAGACTCAAGAGACCCAGTACTTC. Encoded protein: CASSRSGETQETQYF.